This entry is about one TCR beta chain. Its antigen is undetermined. CDR3 length equals 14 residues. V lost 2 bases and J lost 2, with 10 bases in between. Per the germline V gene, CDR1 is SGHAT and CDR2 is FQNNGV. This entry belongs to a study of cytomegalovirus exposure and HLA in healthy donors. Study-level points and caveats: CMV serostatus stood as the only immune exposure information on hand. Across donors, most TCRs were seen rarely, yet some public ones were widespread.

A multiplex PCR was run with 60 Vbeta primers and 13 Jbeta primers. TCRdb keeps only in-frame clones here, not all; method: immunoSEQ multiplex PCR. Of fewer than 150,000 clones listed, more than 75% are singletons. Source material: PBMCs. This chain joins TRBV11-2 and TRBJ2-7; D unclear. This TCR derives from a male donor in good health and CMV-seronegative. The CDR3 DNA reads as TGTGCCAGCAGCTTATGGCCGAATACCTACGAGCAGTACTTC. Translation: CASSLWPNTYEQYF.